A selection of T cell receptor beta chains follows, all from one sample in a study of metastatic and nonmetastatic thyroid tumors. TCRdb re-processed the PCR reads through MiXCR. The sample consists of around 18,000 clones, under 25% of them appearing once. The source material was tumor tissue. These receptors all stem from a female donor with papillary thyroid cancer or a benign thyroid nodule (not recorded which). Some clones in this sample may be carry-over from other donors' samples. Each CDR3 is given with its conserved first and last residue. D genes are given only for firm matches. Expanded clones are given a class, and other clones once, few, many or no size at all.

TRBV14	many	TRBJ1-5	.	TGTGCCAGCAGCCAAGGTACAGGCCAGCCCCAGCATTTT	CASSQGTGQPQHF
TRBV9	.	TRBJ2-1	TRBD2	TGTGCCAGCAGCGTGGGACTAGCGGGAGCTATGGGTGAGCAGTTCTTC	CASSVGLAGAMGEQFF
TRBV5-6	many	TRBJ1-2	.	TGTGCCAGCAGCTTGGTCCCGCAGGAAGGCTATGGCTACACCTTC	CASSLVPQEGYGYTF
TRBV28	few	TRBJ1-2	.	TGTGCCAGCAGCGGTTATTATGGCTACACCTTC	CASSGYYGYTF
TRBV6-1	many	TRBJ2-7	.	TGTGCCAGCAGTGCTGGGGGATACGAGCAGTACTTC	CASSAGGYEQYF
TRBV20-1	once	TRBJ1-2	TRBD1	TGCAGTGCTAGAACCCCAGACGGGACAGCGGCTATAGGCTACACCTTC	CSARTPDGTAAIGYTF
TRBV19	many	TRBJ2-1	TRBD2	TGTGCCAGTAGTCCCGGACTAGCGGGAGACAATGAGCAGTTCTTC	CASSPGLAGDNEQFF
TRBV5-1	.	TRBJ2-5	.	TGCGCCAGCAGGGCTGGAGCGAGGGAGGAGACCAAGTACTTC	CASRAGAREETKYF
TRBV7-2	medium-sized	TRBJ2-1	.	TGTGCCAGCAGCCGAACACTGGGTGAGCAGTTCTTC	CASSRTLGEQFF
TRBV3-1	many	TRBJ2-4	.	TGTGCCAGCAGCCAAGATCTGGGCCGGGCCAAAAACATTCAGTACTTC	CASSQDLGRAKNIQYF
TRBV14	few	TRBJ1-4	.	TGTGCCAGCAGCCGACCAGGCGGAGGGTCGAATGAAAAACTGTTTTTT	CASSRPGGGSNEKLFF
TRBV4-2	few	TRBJ2-1	TRBD2	TGTGCCAGCAGCCAAGATCATAGCGGGGGGTACAATGAGCAGTTCTTC	CASSQDHSGGYNEQFF
TRBV9	many	TRBJ2-2	.	TGTGCCAGCAGCTCCCGGGGGGCCGCCACCGGGGAGCTGTTTTTT	CASSSRGAATGELFF
TRBV6-1	many	TRBJ2-3	.	TGTGCCAGCAGTGAAGGTAGCGGCACAGATACGCAGTATTTT	CASSEGSGTDTQYF
TRBV6-1	.	TRBJ1-2	.	TGTGCCAGCAGTCGATCGGCGGGGATGTTCTATGGCTACACCTTC	CASSRSAGMFYGYTF
TRBV29-1	many	TRBJ2-7	.	TGCAGCGTTGAAGATTCCGCTTACGAGCAGTACTTC	CSVEDSAYEQYF
TRBV5-1	.	TRBJ1-2	TRBD1	TGCGCCAGCAGCGTCGGGACAGTTTCTAACTATGGCTACACCTTC	CASSVGTVSNYGYTF
TRBV2	many	TRBJ1-2	.	TGTGCCAGTCGGACGTATACAGGGCTTGATGGCTACACCTTC	CASRTYTGLDGYTF
TRBV6-1	.	TRBJ1-1	.	TGTGCCAGCAATGAGCAGGGGTCCTCTCATCAAGCTTTCTTT	CASNEQGSSHQAFF
TRBV6-1	many	TRBJ1-2	.	TGTGCCAGCAGCTGGGGCGGGAACTATGGCTACACCTTC	CASSWGGNYGYTF
TRBV6-1	many	TRBJ2-1	.	TGTGCCAGCAGTGACCAACTAGCCGAGAGCTCCTACAATGAGCAGTTCTTC	CASSDQLAESSYNEQFF
TRBV20-1	.	TRBJ1-5	.	TGCAGTGCTAGTCCAGGGATCCAGAATCAGCCCCAGCATTTT	CSASPGIQNQPQHF
TRBV19	many	TRBJ1-6	.	TGTGCCAGTAGTGCCAGCAGGGATTCACCCCTCCACTTT	CASSASRDSPLHF
TRBV5-1	.	TRBJ1-1	.	TGCGCCAGCAGCAGTTTTACCGGGCCGGGGCAGGGGAACACTGAAGCTTTCTTT	CASSSFTGPGQGNTEAFF
TRBV30	many	TRBJ2-3	.	TGTGCCTGGAGTGTTTGGGGGTCAGATACGCAGTATTTT	CAWSVWGSDTQYF
TRBV5-1	.	TRBJ1-1	.	TGCGCCAGCAGCTTAGGAAAGTGGTCCACTGAAGCTTTCTTT	CASSLGKWSTEAFF
TRBV28	.	TRBJ2-7	TRBD2	TGTGCCAGCAGCCCGGTAGCGGGAGTGGGGTACGAGCAGTACTTC	CASSPVAGVGYEQYF
TRBV6-2/TRBV6-3	.	TRBJ2-2	.	TGTGCCGGCTCGCGCCCTGGACAGCTCACGCCCACCGGGGAGCTGTTTTTT	CAGSRPGQLTPTGELFF
TRBV18	once	TRBJ1-2	.	TGTGCCAGCTCACCCACTCCAGATAACTATGGCTACACCTTC	CASSPTPDNYGYTF
TRBV20-1	many	TRBJ2-7	.	TGCAGTGCTAGAGATTCGGCGAGAGCCACCTACGAGCAGTACTTC	CSARDSARATYEQYF
TRBV6-1	medium-sized	TRBJ2-1	TRBD2	TGTGCCAGCAGGGAGAGCGGGGTACGCCGAAATGAGCAGTTCTTC	CASRESGVRRNEQFF
TRBV6-1	many	TRBJ1-6	TRBD1	TGTGCCAGCAGTTCCAGCCGGACAGGGGTTAATTCACCCCTCCACTTT	CASSSSRTGVNSPLHF
TRBV7-2	.	TRBJ1-1	.	TGTGCCAGCAGGACGGGACGGGAGAACACTGAAGCTTTCTTT	CASRTGRENTEAFF
TRBV20-1	.	TRBJ1-5	.	TGCAGTGCCCACAGACCCAATCAGCCCCAGCATTTT	CSAHRPNQPQHF
TRBV28	many	TRBJ1-5	.	TGTGCCAGCAGTTTACGGGGCTGGCAGCCCCAGCATTTT	CASSLRGWQPQHF
TRBV6-1	many	TRBJ2-1	TRBD1	TGTGCCAGCACCGGGACAGCCTACAATGAGCAGTTCTTC	CASTGTAYNEQFF
TRBV19	many	TRBJ2-7	TRBD2	TGTGCCAGTAGGCTACTGCCAGCGGGAGTCTACGAGCAGTACTTC	CASRLLPAGVYEQYF
TRBV6-1	many	TRBJ2-7	TRBD2	TGTGCCAGCAGTGAAGGTCAAGCGGGATTATACGAGCAGTACTTC	CASSEGQAGLYEQYF
TRBV7-9	many	TRBJ2-2	.	TGTGCCAGCAGCTTAGGGACGAACACCGGGGAGCTGTTTTTT	CASSLGTNTGELFF
TRBV20-1	.	TRBJ2-6	TRBD1	TGCAGTGCTGGCTTTACAGGGGGGATAAGCTCTGGGGCCAACGTCCTGACTTTC	CSAGFTGGISSGANVLTF
TRBV6-1	many	TRBJ2-3	TRBD1	TGTGCCAGCAGTACCCGGGACAGGGGTACAGATACGCAGTATTTT	CASSTRDRGTDTQYF
TRBV19	.	TRBJ2-7	.	TGTGCCAGTAGTCCCCAGGGGACGAGCTACGAGCATTACTTC	CASSPQGTSYEHYF
TRBV20-1	.	TRBJ1-6	.	TGCAGTGCTAGAGAAGCGCAGGGGCGATCCTATAATTCACCCCTCCACTTT	CSAREAQGRSYNSPLHF
TRBV13	.	TRBJ2-5	.	TGTGCCAGCTACTCTTTTTGGGGGAGATTTTGCGGGTCCTCCCAAGAGACCCAGTACTTC	CASYSFWGRFCGSSQETQYF
TRBV9	many	TRBJ2-2	.	TGTGCCAGCAGCGCACTAGGGGGTAGGACCGGGGAGCTGTTTTTT	CASSALGGRTGELFF
TRBV11-2	.	TRBJ2-7	.	TGTGCCAGCAGGGGGCTCTCCCTCTACGAGCAGTACTTC	CASRGLSLYEQYF
TRBV12-3/TRBV12-4	.	TRBJ2-1	TRBD2	TGTGCCAGCATCTGGAGCGGGGATAATGAGCAGTTCTTC	CASIWSGDNEQFF
TRBV18	many	TRBJ2-7	TRBD1	TGTGCCAGCTCACACGGGACAGGGCTTTACGAGCAGTACTTC	CASSHGTGLYEQYF
TRBV2	many	TRBJ2-7	.	TGTGCCAGCAGTGAACCGGACAGAAGTTACGAGCAGTACTTC	CASSEPDRSYEQYF